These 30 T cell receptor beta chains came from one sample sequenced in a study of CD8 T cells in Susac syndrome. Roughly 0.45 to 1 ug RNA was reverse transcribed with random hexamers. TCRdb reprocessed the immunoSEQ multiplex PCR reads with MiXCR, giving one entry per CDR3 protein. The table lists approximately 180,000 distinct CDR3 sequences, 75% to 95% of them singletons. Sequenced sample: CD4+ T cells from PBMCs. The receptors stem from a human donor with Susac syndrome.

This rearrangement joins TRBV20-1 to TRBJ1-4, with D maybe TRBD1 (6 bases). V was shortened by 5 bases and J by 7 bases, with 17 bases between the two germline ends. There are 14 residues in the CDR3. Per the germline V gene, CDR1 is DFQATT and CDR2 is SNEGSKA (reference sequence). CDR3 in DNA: TGCAGTGCTCCCGACAGGTCGGGTAGTGAAAAACTGTTTTTT. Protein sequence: CSAPDRSGSEKLFF.

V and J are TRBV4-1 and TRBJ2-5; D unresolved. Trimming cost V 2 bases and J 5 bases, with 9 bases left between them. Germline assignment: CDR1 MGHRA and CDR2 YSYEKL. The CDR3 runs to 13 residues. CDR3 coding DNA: TGCGCCAGCAGCCAAACCAGTCGCGAGACCCAGTACTTC. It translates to CASSQTSRETQYF.

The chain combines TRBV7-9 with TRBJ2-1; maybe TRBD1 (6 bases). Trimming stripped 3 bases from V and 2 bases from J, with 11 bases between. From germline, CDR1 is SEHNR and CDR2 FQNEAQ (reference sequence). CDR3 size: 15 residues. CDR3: CASSFSAGAYNEQFF. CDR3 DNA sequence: TGTGCCAGCAGCTTTTCGGCAGGGGCCTACAATGAGCAGTTCTTC.

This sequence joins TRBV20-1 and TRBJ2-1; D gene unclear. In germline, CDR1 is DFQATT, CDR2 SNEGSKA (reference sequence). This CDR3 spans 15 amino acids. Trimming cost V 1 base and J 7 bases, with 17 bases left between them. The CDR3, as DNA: TGCAGTGCTAGAGTCTCCGGGTGGCGGCCTAATGAGCAGTTCTTC. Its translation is CSARVSGWRPNEQFF.

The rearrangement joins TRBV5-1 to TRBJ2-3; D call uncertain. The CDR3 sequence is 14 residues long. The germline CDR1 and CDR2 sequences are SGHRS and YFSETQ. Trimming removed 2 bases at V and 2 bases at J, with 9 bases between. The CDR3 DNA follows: TGCGCCAGCAGCTTATCCATACTCACAGATACGCAGTATTTT. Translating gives CASSLSILTDTQYF.

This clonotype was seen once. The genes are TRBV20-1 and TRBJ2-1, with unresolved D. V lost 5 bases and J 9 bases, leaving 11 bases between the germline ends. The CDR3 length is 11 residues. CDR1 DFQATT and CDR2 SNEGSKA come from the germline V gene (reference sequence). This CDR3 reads CSAASPFEQFF. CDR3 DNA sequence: TGCAGTGCTGCCAGTCCCTTTGAGCAGTTCTTC.

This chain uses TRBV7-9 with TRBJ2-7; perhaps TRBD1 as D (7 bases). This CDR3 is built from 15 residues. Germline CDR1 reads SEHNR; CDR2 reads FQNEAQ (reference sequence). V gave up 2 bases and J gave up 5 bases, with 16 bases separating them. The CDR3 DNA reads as TGTGCCAGCAGCTTAAGTTACCAGGGGGGCGACGAGCAGTACTTC. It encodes CASSLSYQGGDEQYF.

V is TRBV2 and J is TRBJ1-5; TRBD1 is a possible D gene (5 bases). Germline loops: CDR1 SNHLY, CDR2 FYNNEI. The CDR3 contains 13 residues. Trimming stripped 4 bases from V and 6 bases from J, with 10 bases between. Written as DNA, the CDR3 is TGTGCCAGCAGTGTAAGACAGAGTCAGCCCCAGCATTTT. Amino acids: CASSVRQSQPQHF.

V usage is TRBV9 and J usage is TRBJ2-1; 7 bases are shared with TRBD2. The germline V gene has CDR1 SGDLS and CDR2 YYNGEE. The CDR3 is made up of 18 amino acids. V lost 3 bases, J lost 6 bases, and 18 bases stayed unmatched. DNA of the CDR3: TGTGCCAGCAGCGCGACCCTTTTCGGACTAGGGAACCCCAATGAGCAGTTCTTC. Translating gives CASSATLFGLGNPNEQFF.

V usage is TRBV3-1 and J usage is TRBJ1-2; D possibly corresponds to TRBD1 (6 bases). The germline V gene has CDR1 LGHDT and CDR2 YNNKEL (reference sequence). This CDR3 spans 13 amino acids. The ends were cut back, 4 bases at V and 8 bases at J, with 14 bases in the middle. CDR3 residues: CASSLGGVSGYTF. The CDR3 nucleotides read TGTGCCAGCAGCCTGGGGGGCGTGAGCGGCTACACCTTC.

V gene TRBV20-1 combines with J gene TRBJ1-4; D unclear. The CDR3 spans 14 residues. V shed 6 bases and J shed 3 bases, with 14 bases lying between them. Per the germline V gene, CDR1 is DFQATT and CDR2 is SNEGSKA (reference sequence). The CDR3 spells CSASKAGSNEKLFF. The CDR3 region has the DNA TGCAGTGCCTCTAAAGCGGGGTCTAATGAAAAACTGTTTTTT.

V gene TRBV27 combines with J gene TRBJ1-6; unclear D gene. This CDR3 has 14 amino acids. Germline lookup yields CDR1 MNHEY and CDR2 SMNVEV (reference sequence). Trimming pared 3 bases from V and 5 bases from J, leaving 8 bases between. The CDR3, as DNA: TGTGCCAGCAGTTTCCCAGGTGATAATTCACCCCTCCACTTT. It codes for CASSFPGDNSPLHF.

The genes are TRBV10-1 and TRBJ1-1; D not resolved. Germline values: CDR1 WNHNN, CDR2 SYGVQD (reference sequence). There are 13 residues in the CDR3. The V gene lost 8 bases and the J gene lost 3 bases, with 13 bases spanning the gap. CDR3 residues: CASSAGIDTEAFF. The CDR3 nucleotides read TGCGCCAGCTCCGCGGGGATAGACACTGAAGCTTTCTTT.

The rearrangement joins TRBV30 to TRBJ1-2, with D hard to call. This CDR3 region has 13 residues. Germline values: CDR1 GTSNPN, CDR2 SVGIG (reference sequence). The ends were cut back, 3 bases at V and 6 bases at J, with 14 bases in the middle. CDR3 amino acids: CAWSYWYDDGYTF. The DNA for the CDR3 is TGTGCCTGGAGCTACTGGTACGATGATGGCTACACCTTC.

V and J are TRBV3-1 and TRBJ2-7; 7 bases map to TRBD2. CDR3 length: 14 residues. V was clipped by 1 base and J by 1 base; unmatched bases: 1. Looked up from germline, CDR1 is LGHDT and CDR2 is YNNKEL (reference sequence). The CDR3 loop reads CASSQGLASYEQYF. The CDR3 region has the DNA TGTGCCAGCAGCCAAGGACTAGCATCCTACGAGCAGTACTTC.

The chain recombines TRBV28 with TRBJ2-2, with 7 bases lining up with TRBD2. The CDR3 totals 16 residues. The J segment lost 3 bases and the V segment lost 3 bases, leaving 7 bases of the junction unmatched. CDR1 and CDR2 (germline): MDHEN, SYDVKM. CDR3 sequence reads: CASSFAREVDTGELFF. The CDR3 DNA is TGTGCCAGCAGTTTTGCTCGGGAGGTGGACACCGGGGAGCTGTTTTTT.

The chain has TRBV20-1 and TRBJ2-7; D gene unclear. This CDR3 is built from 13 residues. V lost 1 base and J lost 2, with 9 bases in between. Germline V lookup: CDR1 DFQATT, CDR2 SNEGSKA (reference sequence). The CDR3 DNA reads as TGCAGTGCTAGAGTTCCGGGTACCTACGAGCAGTACTTC. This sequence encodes CSARVPGTYEQYF.

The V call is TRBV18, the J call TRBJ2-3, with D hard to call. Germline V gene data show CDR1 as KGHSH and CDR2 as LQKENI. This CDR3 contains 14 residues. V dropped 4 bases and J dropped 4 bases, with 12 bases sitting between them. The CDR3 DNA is TGTGCCAGCTCACGGACCGCAGGTTCAGATACGCAGTATTTT. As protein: CASSRTAGSDTQYF.

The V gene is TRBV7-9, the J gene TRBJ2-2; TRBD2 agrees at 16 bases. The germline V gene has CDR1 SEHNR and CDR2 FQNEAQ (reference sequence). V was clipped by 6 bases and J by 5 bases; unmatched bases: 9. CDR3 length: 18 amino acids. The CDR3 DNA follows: TGTGCCAGCAGGGACCCGGGACTAGCGGGAGGGCCTACCGGGGAGCTGTTTTTT. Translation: CASRDPGLAGGPTGELFF.

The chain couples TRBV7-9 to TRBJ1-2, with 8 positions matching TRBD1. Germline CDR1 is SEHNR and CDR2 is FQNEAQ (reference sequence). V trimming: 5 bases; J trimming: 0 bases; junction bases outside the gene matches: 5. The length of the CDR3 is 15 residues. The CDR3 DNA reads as TGTGCCAGCAGCCCACCACAGGGGGCTAACTATGGCTACACCTTC. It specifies CASSPPQGANYGYTF. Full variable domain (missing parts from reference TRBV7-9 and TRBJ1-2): DTGVSQNPRHKITKRGQNVTFRCDPISEHNRLYWYRQTLGQGPEFLTYFQNEAQLEKSRLLSDRFSAERPKGSFSTLEIQRTEQGDSAMYLCASSPPQGANYGYTFGSGTRLTVV.

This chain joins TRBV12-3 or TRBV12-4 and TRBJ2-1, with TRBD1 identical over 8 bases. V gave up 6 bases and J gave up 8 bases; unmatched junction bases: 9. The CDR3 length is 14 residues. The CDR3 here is CASRGQGPTDEQFF. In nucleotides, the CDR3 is TGTGCCAGCAGAGGACAGGGTCCGACCGATGAGCAGTTCTTC.

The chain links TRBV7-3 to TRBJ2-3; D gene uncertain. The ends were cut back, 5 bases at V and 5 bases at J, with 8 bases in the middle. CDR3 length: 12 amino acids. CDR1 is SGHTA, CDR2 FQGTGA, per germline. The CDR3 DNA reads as TGTGCCAGCAGCGCACAAGGAGATACGCAGTATTTT. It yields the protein CASSAQGDTQYF.

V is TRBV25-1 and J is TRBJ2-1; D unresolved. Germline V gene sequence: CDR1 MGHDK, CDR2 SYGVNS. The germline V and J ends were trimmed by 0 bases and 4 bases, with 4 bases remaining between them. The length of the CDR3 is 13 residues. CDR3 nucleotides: TGTGCCAGCAGTGAATACGAGTACAATGAGCAGTTCTTC. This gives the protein CASSEYEYNEQFF. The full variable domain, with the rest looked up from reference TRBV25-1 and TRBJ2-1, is EADIYQTPRYLVIGTGKKITLECSQTMGHDKMYWYQQDPGMELHLIHYSYGVNSTEKGDLSSESTVSRIRTEHFPLTLESARPSHTSQYLCASSEYEYNEQFFGPGTRLTVL.

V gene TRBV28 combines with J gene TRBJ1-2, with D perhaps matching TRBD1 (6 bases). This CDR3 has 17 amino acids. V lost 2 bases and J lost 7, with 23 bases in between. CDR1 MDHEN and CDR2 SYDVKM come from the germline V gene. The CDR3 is CASSLSGYGRGTSGYTF. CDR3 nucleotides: TGTGCCAGCAGTTTAAGTGGTTATGGCAGGGGTACCTCTGGCTACACCTTC.

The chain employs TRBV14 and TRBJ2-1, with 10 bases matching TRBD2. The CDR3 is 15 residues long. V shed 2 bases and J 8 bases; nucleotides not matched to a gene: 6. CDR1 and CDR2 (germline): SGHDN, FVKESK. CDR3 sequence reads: CASSQRLAGADEQFF. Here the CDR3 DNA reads TGTGCCAGCAGCCAAAGGCTAGCGGGAGCAGATGAGCAGTTCTTC. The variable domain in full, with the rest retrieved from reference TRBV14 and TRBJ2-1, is EAGVTQFPSHSVIEKGQTVTLRCDPISGHDNLYWYRRVMGKEIKFLLHFVKESKQDESGMPNNRFLAERTGGTYSTLKVQPAELEDSGVYFCASSQRLAGADEQFFGPGTRLTVL.

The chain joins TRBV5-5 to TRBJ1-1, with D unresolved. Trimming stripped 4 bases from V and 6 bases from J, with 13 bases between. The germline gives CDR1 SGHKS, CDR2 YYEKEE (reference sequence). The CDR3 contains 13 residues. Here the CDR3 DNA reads TGTGCCAGCAGCCCGGGGTCGGGTTCTGAAGCTTTCTTT. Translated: CASSPGSGSEAFF. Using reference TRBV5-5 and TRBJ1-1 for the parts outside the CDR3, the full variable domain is DAGVTQSPTHLIKTRGQQVTLRCSPISGHKSVSWYQQVLGQGPQFIFQYYEKEERGRGNFPDRFSARQFPNYSSELNVNALLLGDSALYLCASSPGSGSEAFFGQGTRLTVV.

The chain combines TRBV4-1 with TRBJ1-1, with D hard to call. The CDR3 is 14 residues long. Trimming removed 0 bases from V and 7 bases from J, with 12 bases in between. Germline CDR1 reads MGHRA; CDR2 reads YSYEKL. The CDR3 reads CASSQEWTTVEAFF. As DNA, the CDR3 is TGCGCCAGCAGCCAAGAGTGGACCACCGTTGAAGCTTTCTTT.

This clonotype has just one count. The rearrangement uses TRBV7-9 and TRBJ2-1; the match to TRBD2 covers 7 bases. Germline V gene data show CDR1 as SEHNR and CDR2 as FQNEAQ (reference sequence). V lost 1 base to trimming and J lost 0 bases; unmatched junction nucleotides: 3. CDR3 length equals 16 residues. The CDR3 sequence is CASSLVGGGSYNEQFF. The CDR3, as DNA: TGTGCCAGCAGCTTAGTTGGGGGGGGCTCCTACAATGAGCAGTTCTTC.

CDR3 sequence: CASRNPQGLSRESYEQYF. The CDR3 coding sequence is TGTGCCAGCAGAAACCCACAGGGTTTGAGTCGGGAGTCTTACGAGCAGTACTTC. This rearrangement joins TRBV28 to TRBJ2-7; D possibly matches TRBD1 or TRBD2 (6 bases each). This CDR3 is built from 18 residues. The germline V gene encodes CDR1 MDHEN and CDR2 SYDVKM. With 6 bases removed from V and 4 bases from J, the gap between germline ends came to 28 bases.

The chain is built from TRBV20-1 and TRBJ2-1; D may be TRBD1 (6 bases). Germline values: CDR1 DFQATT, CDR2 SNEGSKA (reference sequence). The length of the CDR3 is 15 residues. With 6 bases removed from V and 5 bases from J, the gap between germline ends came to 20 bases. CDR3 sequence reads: CSAKATGNRDNEQFF. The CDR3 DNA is TGCAGTGCAAAAGCTACCGGGAACAGGGACAATGAGCAGTTCTTC.